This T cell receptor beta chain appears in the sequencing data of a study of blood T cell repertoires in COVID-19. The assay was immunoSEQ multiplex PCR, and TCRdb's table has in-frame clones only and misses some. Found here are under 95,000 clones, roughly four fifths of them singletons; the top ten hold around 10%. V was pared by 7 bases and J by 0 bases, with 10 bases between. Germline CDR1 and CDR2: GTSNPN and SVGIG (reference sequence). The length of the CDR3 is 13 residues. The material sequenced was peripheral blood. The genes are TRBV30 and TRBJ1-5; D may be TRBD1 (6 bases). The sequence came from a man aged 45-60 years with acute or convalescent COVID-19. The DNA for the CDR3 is TGTGCCTTGGGGACATCTAGCAATCAGCCCCAGCATTTT. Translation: CALGTSSNQPQHF.